The T cell receptor beta chain described here comes from a study of cytomegalovirus exposure and HLA in healthy donors. Each donor was nominally healthy when sampled (though unrecorded immune exposures were likely). The PCR employed 60 Vbeta primers together with 13 Jbeta primers. TCRdb keeps only in-frame clones here, not all; method: immunoSEQ multiplex PCR. Its listing shows more than 90,000 clones. CDR3 length: 14 amino acids. The ends were cut back, 3 bases at V and 10 bases at J, with 13 bases in the middle. CDR1 is SGHAT, CDR2 FQNNGV, per germline. Sequences were obtained from PBMCs. The chain combines TRBV11-2 with TRBJ1-6; no definite D call. This receptor was taken from a man in his thirties or forties in good health and CMV-seronegative. The CDR3 sequence: CASSFGYGESPLHF. The CDR3 DNA follows: TGTGCCAGCAGCTTTGGGTACGGGGAATCACCCCTCCACTTT.